This T cell receptor beta chain was identified in a study of blood T cells in healthy people across ages. This CDR3 spans 15 amino acids. V was clipped by 2 bases and J by 11 bases, with 21 bases between them. CDR1 is SEHNR, CDR2 FQNEAQ, per germline (reference sequence). With a J-beta primer mix and a sample-barcoded 5' primer, a second PCR ran about 7 to 11 cycles. TCRdb fed the 5' RACE reads into MiXCR, producing one record per CDR3 protein. The top ten hold around 4% of the sample, which has about 1.5 million distinct CDR3 sequences, around 40% seen once. The chain uses TRBV7-9 and TRBJ2-5, with TRBD2 as a possible D gene (5 bases). The sample taken for sequencing was blood. This TCR came from a woman aged 18-29 years in good health. The CDR3 DNA reads TGTGCCAGCAGCTTACTATCGGGGATGGGCTATGAGCAGTACTTC. As protein: CASSLLSGMGYEQYF.